This T cell receptor (beta chain) was identified in a study of naive and memory T cell subsets. A UMI-containing oligonucleotide was joined by 3' ligation to the TCR cDNA template. RNA was extracted from 2 to 3 ml of whole blood of healthy adults. Cells were not sorted; total RNA input targeted roughly 1 to 1,100 ng. The SP2 primer and nested alpha and beta constant region primers amplified ligated cDNA in four rounds. Blood and skin TCR RNA was reverse transcribed with alpha and beta constant primers. A single record per CDR3 protein comes from TCRdb applying MiXCR to the 5' RACE reads. The repertoire holds around 48,000 distinct CDR3 sequences, around 5% seen once, with approximately 0.84% in the top ten. The CDR3 runs 18 residues. V was clipped by 6 bases and J by 8 bases; unmatched bases: 22. Looked up from germline, CDR1 is SGHDN and CDR2 is FVKESK.

The chain carries TRBV14 and TRBJ1-1, with 9 positions matching TRBD1. The TCR sequence derives from a female donor in good health. The CDR3 is CASSLLSLGTGRIREAFF. The CDR3, as DNA: TGTGCCAGCAGTCTATTGTCGTTAGGGACAGGGCGTATCAGGGAAGCTTTCTTT.